The 10 T cell receptor beta chains below come from one sample, sequenced in a study of T cells in tuberculosis. Thawed, overnight-rested PBMC were stained with GMM-loaded CD1B tetramer, viability dye and anti-CD3, then sorted. The CD1B tetramers carried C32 glucose monomycolate purified from Rhodococcus equi. Data came from immunoSEQ multiplex PCR; TCRdb stores just in-frame clones and leaves some out. The top ten hold 21% of the sample, which has more than 45,000 clones, approximately 91% seen once. Specimen: CD1b-GMM tetramer-negative cells sorted from PBMCs. All receptors derive from an adult woman with latent tuberculosis.

This chain connects TRBV18 to TRBJ2-7; 8 bases are shared with TRBD1. Germline assignment: CDR1 KGHSH and CDR2 LQKENI. The trim removed 6 bases at V and 6 bases at J, leaving 7 bases unmatched. The CDR3 covers 13 residues. CDR3 coding DNA: TGTGCCAGCTCGACAGGGGAAGTGGGCGAGCAGTACTTC. It is translated as CASSTGEVGEQYF.

DNA for the CDR3: TGTGCCAGCAGCTTAGGCGGGGGAATAACCTACAATGAGCAGTTCTTC. This translates into CASSLGGGITYNEQFF. The rearrangement uses TRBV7-3 and TRBJ2-1; 7 bases line up with TRBD2. The CDR3 is made up of 16 amino acids. The V segment lost 2 bases and the J segment 2 bases; nucleotides outside the gene matches: 6. The germline CDR1 and CDR2 sequences are SGHTA and FQGTGA.

As to this clone: One end of the junction fails to match germline, which may point to a read error. This sample also contains other DNA sequences that code for the same CDR3. The chain is built from TRBV30 and TRBJ1-6; a weak D match, TRBD1 (6 bases). CDR3 length: 14 residues. The V gene's germline CDR1 is GTSNPN and CDR2 SVGIG (reference sequence). CDR3 protein: CAWSHSTGNSPLHF. The CDR3 DNA is TGTGCCTGGAGTCATTCCACAGGGAATTCCCCCCTCCACTTT.

V is TRBV19 and J is TRBJ1-2; D unclear. This CDR3 is built from 14 residues. V dropped 0 bases and J dropped 4 bases, with 9 bases sitting between them. In germline, CDR1 is LNHDA, CDR2 SQIVND (reference sequence). CDR3 protein: CASSIDRVRYGYTF. The CDR3 nucleotides read TGTGCCAGTAGTATAGATCGAGTTCGCTATGGCTACACCTTC.

Only one count was recorded for this clone. The rearrangement joins TRBV30 to TRBJ2-5, with 11 bases matching TRBD2. Germline V gene data show CDR1 as GTSNPN and CDR2 as SVGIG (reference sequence). Trimming cost V 2 bases and J 2 bases; bases outside gene matches: 16. The length of the CDR3 is 19 residues. CDR3 sequence (DNA): TGTGCCTGGAGTATCCGAAATTTCAGACTAGCGGGACTTCAAGAGACCCAGTACTTC. It specifies CAWSIRNFRLAGLQETQYF.

This clone was counted a few times. CDR3 in amino acids: CASSFFQPQHF. CDR3 DNA: TGTGCCAGCAGCTTCTTTCAGCCCCAGCATTTT. The chain couples TRBV7-9 to TRBJ1-5; D not resolved. Trimming took 3 bases from V and 6 from J, leaving 3 bases between them. The CDR3 has 11 residues. CDR1 is SEHNR and CDR2 is FQNEAQ in the germline V gene (reference sequence).

This chain joins TRBV6-6 and TRBJ2-3; no firm D call. V lost 0 bases and J lost 3, with 4 bases in between. Germline V gene data show CDR1 as MNHNY and CDR2 as SVGAGI (reference sequence). The CDR3 runs to 13 residues. CDR3 nucleotide sequence: TGTGCCAGCAGTTACTCGACTACAGATACGCAGTATTTT. As protein: CASSYSTTDTQYF.

The chain carries TRBV10-3 and TRBJ2-1; D is perhaps TRBD1 (5 bases). Germline assignment: CDR1 ENHRY and CDR2 SYGVKD. The V and J ends lost 8 bases and 5 bases respectively, with 13 bases between them. The CDR3 is 13 amino acids. The CDR3 sequence: CAIQGFTDNEQFF. The CDR3 nucleotides read TGTGCCATCCAGGGTTTTACCGACAATGAGCAGTTCTTC.

The chain employs TRBV30 and TRBJ2-1, with a weak D call TRBD2 (5 bases). In germline, CDR1 is GTSNPN, CDR2 SVGIG (reference sequence). The V end lost 5 bases, the J end lost 6 bases, and 14 bases lay between the germline ends. The CDR3 runs to 13 residues. The CDR3 spells CAWGRGRINEQFF. CDR3 nucleotide sequence: TGTGCCTGGGGGAGAGGTCGGATCAATGAGCAGTTCTTC.

This chain uses TRBV19 with TRBJ2-7, with TRBD1 matching 9 bases. V lost 3 bases and J lost 2; bases outside the gene matches: 8. The CDR3 sequence is 16 residues long. Germline assignment: CDR1 LNHDA and CDR2 SQIVND (reference sequence). The CDR3 DNA is TGTGCCAGTAGTATGGGATTCGGGACAGGGACCTACGAGCAGTACTTC. This translates into CASSMGFGTGTYEQYF.